This T cell receptor (beta chain) originates from a study of blood T cells in healthy people across ages. Whole-study results and caveats: A conclusive naive versus antigen-experienced comparison was prevented by the unsorted PBMCs.

Combining a sample-barcoded 5' primer with a J-beta primer mix, a second PCR ran for roughly 6 to 11 cycles. TCRdb re-derived calls from the 5' RACE reads in MiXCR, one entry per CDR3 protein. In the table there are about 810,000 distinct CDR3 sequences, roughly 34% of which are singletons. Each donor supplied around 10 milliliters of peripheral blood. CDR1 and CDR2 (germline): ENHRY, SYGVKD. The V and J ends lost 2 bases and 2 bases respectively, with 7 bases between them. The CDR3 sequence is 14 residues long. As concerns this clonotype: The target antigen is unknown.

The source is a man aged 18 to 35 in good health. Sequenced sample: blood. The rearrangement joins TRBV10-3 to TRBJ1-5; no reliable D call. The CDR3 region is CAISEGLGNQPQHF. The CDR3 DNA sequence: TGTGCCATCAGTGAGGGGTTGGGCAATCAGCCCCAGCATTTT.